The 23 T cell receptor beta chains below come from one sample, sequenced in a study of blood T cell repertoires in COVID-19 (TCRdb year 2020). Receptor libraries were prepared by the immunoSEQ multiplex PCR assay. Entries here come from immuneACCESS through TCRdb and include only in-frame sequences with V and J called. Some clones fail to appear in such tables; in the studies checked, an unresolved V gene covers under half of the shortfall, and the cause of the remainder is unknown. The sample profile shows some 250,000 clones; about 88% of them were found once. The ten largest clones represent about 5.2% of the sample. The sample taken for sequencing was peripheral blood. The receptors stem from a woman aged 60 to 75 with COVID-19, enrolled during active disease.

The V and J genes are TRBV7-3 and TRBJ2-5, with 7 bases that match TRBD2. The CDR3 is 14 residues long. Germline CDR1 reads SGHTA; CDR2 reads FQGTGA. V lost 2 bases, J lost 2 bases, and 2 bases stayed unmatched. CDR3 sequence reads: CASSLGGGQETQYF. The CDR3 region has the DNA TGTGCCAGCAGCTTAGGGGGAGGGCAAGAGACCCAGTACTTC.

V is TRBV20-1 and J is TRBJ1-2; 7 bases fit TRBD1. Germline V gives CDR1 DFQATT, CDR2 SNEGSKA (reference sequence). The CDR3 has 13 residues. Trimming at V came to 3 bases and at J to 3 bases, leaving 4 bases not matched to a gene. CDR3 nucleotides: TGCAGTGCTAGTCGGCAGGGGGACTATGGCTACACCTTC. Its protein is CSASRQGDYGYTF.

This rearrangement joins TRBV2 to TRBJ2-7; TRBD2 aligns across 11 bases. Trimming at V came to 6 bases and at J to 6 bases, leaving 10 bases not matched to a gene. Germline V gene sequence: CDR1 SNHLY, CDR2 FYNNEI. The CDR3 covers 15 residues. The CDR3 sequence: CASSPRLAGTIEQYF. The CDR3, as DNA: TGTGCCAGCAGCCCGAGACTAGCGGGAACTATCGAGCAGTACTTC.

DNA of the CDR3: TGCGCCAGCAGCACGGGACTAGCGGGAGGGTTTTACTACAATGAGCAGTTCTTC. It is translated as CASSTGLAGGFYYNEQFF. The chain couples TRBV5-1 to TRBJ2-1; TRBD2 matches 16 bases. There are 18 residues in the CDR3. The V gene end was trimmed by 4 bases and the J gene end by 3 bases; junction bases not matched to a gene: 7. Germline CDR1 SGHRS, CDR2 YFSETQ.

The CDR3 sequence: CASSDRVGWNEQFF. In DNA form, the CDR3 reads TGCGCCAGCAGCGACAGGGTTGGGTGGAATGAGCAGTTCTTC. This sequence joins TRBV5-1 and TRBJ2-1; 7 bases agree with TRBD1. After removal of 4 bases from V and 7 bases from J, the junction contained 8 bases not matched to a gene. CDR1 and CDR2 from the germline V gene are SGHRS and YFSETQ. The CDR3 covers 14 residues.

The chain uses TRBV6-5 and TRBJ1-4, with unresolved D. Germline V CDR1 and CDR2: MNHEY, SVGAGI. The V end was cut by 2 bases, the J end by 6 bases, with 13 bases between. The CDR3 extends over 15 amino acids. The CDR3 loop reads CASSYRPGGHEKLFF. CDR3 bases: TGTGCCAGCAGTTACCGACCTGGCGGGCATGAAAAACTGTTTTTT.

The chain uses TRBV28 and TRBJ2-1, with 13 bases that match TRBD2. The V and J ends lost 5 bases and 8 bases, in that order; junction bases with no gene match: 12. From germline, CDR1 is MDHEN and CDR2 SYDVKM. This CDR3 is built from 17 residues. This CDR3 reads CASSLGRTSGSIDEQFF. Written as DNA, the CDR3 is TGTGCCAGCAGTCTCGGGAGGACTAGCGGGAGTATTGATGAGCAGTTCTTC.

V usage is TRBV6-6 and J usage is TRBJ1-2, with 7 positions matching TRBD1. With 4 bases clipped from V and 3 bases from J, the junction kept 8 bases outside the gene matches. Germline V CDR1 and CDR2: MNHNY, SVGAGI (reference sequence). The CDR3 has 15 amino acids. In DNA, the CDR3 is TGTGCCAGCAGTTCCCCCCGGGGACAGTACTATGGCTACACCTTC. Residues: CASSSPRGQYYGYTF.

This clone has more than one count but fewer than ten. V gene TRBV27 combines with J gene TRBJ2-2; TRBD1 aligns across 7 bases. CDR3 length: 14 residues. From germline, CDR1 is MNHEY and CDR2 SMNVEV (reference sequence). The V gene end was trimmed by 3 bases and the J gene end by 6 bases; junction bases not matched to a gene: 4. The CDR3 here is CASSFDRAAGELFF. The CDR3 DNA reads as TGTGCCAGCAGTTTCGACAGGGCTGCCGGGGAGCTGTTTTTT.

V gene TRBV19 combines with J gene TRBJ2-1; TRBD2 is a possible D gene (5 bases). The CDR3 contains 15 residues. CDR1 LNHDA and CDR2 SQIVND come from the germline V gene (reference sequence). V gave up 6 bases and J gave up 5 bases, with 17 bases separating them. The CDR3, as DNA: TGTGCCAGTAGCCCGGCCCGGGGAACTCACAATGAGCAGTTCTTC. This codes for CASSPARGTHNEQFF.

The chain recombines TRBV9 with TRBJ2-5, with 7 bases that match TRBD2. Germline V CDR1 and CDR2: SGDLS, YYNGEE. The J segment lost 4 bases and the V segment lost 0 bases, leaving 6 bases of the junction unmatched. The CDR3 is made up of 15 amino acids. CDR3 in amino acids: CASSVGRGGPETQYF. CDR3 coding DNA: TGTGCCAGCAGCGTAGGGCGGGGAGGGCCAGAGACCCAGTACTTC.

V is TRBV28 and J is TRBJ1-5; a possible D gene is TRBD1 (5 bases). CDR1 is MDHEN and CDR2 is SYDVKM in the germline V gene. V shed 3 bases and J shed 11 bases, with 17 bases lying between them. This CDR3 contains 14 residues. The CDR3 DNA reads TGTGCCAGCAGTTTCATAACCGGCCCCAGGGCCCAGCATTTT. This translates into CASSFITGPRAQHF.

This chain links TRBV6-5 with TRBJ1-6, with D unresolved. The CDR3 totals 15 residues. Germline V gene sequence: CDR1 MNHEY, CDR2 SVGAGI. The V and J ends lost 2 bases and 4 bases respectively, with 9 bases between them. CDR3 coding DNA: TGTGCCAGCAGTTACCGCGGTAGATATAATTCACCCCTCCACTTT. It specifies CASSYRGRYNSPLHF.

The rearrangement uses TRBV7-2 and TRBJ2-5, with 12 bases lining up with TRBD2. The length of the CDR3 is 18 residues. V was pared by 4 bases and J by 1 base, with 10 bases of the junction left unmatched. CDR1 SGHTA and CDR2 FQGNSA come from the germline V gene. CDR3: CASSSRTGTSGLQETQYF. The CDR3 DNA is TGTGCCAGCAGCTCGAGGACCGGGACTAGCGGGCTCCAAGAGACCCAGTACTTC.

DNA for the CDR3: TGTGCCTGGGGCCTCGTCCCTGAAGCTTTCTTT. Its translation is CAWGLVPEAFF. V usage is TRBV30 and J usage is TRBJ1-1; D unresolved. The CDR3 runs 11 residues. The germline V gene encodes CDR1 GTSNPN and CDR2 SVGIG (reference sequence). With 5 bases removed from V and 6 bases from J, the gap between germline ends came to 10 bases.

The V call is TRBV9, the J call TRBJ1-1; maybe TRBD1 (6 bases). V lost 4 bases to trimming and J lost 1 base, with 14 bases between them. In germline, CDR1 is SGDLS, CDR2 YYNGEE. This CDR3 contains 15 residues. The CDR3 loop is CASSLTGTQNTEAFF. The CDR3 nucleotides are TGTGCCAGCAGCTTAACCGGGACACAGAACACTGAAGCTTTCTTT. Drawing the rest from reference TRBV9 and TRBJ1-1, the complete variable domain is DSGVTQTPKHLITATGQRVTLRCSPRSGDLSVYWYQQSLDQGLQFLIQYYNGEERAKGNILERFSAQQFPDLHSELNLSSLELGDSALYFCASSLTGTQNTEAFFGQGTRLTVV.

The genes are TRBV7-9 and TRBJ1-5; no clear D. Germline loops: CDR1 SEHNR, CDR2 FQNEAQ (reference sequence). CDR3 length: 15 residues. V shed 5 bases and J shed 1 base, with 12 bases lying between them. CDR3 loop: CASSPSAGSNQPQHF. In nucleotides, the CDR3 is TGTGCCAGCAGCCCTAGCGCGGGGAGCAATCAGCCCCAGCATTTT.

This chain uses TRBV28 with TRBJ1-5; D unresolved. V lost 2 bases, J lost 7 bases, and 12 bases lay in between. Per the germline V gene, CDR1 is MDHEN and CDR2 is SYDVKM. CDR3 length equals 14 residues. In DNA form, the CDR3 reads TGTGCCAGCAGTTTAAGAGGGATGAGGCAGCCCCAGCATTTT. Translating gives CASSLRGMRQPQHF.

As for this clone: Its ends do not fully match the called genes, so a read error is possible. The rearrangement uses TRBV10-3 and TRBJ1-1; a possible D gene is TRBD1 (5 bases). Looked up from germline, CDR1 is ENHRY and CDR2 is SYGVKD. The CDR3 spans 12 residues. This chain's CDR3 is CAIGDRYTEAFF. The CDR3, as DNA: TGTGCCATCGGTGACAGATACACTGAAGCTTTCTTT.

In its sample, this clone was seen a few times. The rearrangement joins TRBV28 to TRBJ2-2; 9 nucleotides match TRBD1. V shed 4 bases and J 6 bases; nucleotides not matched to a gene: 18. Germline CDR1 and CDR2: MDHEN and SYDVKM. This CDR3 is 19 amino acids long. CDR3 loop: CASSSPDRGVFGISGELFF. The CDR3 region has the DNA TGTGCCAGCAGTTCGCCGGACAGGGGAGTCTTTGGAATTTCCGGGGAGCTGTTTTTT.

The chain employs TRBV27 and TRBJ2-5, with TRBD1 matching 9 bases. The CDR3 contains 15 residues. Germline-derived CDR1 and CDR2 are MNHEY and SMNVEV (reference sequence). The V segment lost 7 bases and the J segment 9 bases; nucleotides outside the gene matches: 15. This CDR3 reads CASKSGQGLVPPQYF. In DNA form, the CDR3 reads TGTGCCAGCAAATCAGGACAGGGGCTAGTCCCACCCCAGTACTTC.

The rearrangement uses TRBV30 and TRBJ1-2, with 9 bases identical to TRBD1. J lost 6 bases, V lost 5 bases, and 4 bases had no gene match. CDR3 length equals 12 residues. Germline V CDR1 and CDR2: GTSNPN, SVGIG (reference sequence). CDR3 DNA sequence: TGTGCCTGGGAGGACAGGGGCGATGGCTACACCTTC. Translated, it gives CAWEDRGDGYTF.

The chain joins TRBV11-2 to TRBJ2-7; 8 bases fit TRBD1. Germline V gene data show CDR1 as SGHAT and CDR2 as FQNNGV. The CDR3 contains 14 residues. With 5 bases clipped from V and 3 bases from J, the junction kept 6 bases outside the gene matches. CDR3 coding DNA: TGTGCCAGCAGCGACAGGGGTTCCGTCTACGAGCAGTACTTC. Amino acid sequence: CASSDRGSVYEQYF.